A single sample gave rise to the 3 T cell receptor beta chains below, sequenced in a study of PD-1 blockade in classical Hodgkin lymphoma. Produced via immunoSEQ multiplex PCR; TCRdb's table is partial and in-frame only. The data contain more than 55,000 clones, around 90% of them singletons. Each patient relapsed following autologous stem cell transplantation, and prior brentuximab vedotin exposure differed. The specimen comprised peripheral blood mononuclear cells (PBMCs), sampled before the second cycle of nivolumab. The receptors here all came from a human donor with classical Hodgkin lymphoma.

This clone came up once. The CDR3 loop reads CASSVGSGGTRTDTQYF. The CDR3, as DNA: TGTGCCAGCAGCGTGGGTTCAGGGGGGACCCGGACAGATACGCAGTATTTT. The chain carries TRBV9 and TRBJ2-3; TRBD1 might be the D (7 bases). The germline V gene has CDR1 SGDLS and CDR2 YYNGEE. The V gene lost 2 bases and the J gene lost 3 bases, with 19 bases spanning the gap. This CDR3 spans 17 amino acids. Full variable domain (remainder filled in from reference TRBV9 and TRBJ2-3): DSGVTQTPKHLITATGQRVTLRCSPRSGDLSVYWYQQSLDQGLQFLIQYYNGEERAKGNILERFSAQQFPDLHSELNLSSLELGDSALYFCASSVGSGGTRTDTQYFGPGTRLTVL.

V gene TRBV14 combines with J gene TRBJ2-3, with D perhaps TRBD1 or TRBD2 (5 bases each). The CDR3 spans 14 residues. Germline CDR1 is SGHDN and CDR2 is FVKESK. V gave up 1 base and J gave up 7 bases, with 12 bases separating them. In nucleotides, the CDR3 is TGTGCCAGCAGCCAAGCGAGGGGATTGAATACGCAGTATTTT. Encoded protein: CASSQARGLNTQYF.

The chain joins TRBV7-9 to TRBJ2-1; D might be TRBD1 or TRBD2, each matching 5 bases. The germline V gene encodes CDR1 SEHNR and CDR2 FQNEAQ (reference sequence). V lost 3 bases and J lost 10, with 28 bases in between. CDR3 length equals 18 residues. Here the CDR3 DNA reads TGTGCCAGCAGCTTTTGGGGGAGACATCCTCGCAAACCCCAAGAGCAGTTCTTC. It yields the protein CASSFWGRHPRKPQEQFF.